A single TCR beta chain is shown here with its context. What antigen it recognizes has not been identified. The input lacks base qualities; no much larger clone sits a single base away. This specimen belongs to a study of blood T cell repertoires in COVID-19 (dated by TCRdb to the early 2020s). Concerning the study at large: Samples covering the acute and convalescent phases of COVID-19 were provided by collaborators in the United States, Italy and Spain. The dataset comprised deeply sampled blood TCRbeta repertoires from subjects exposed to, actively infected with, or recovered from COVID-19. The prospective study material was composed of cDNA or gDNA derived from T cells, B-cell-depleted T cells, or PBMCs. The repertoires were released in a freely available public database intended as a resource for research on the immune response to SARS-CoV-2. Where available, HLA class I and class II types were obtained from metadata supplied by the sample provider rather than from assay-based typing. Samples came from the ongoing ImmuneRACE study (first 160 participants) plus 1,254 subjects from 6 global collaborators. A de-identified subject ID, COVID-19 status, age in years and sex were almost always included in the sample metadata.

Whole blood was collected in K2EDTA tubes by collaborating institutions according to the institutions' own protocols. Collaborator samples were shipped for TCRbeta analysis as frozen whole blood, isolated PBMCs, or DNA extracted from either sample type. Reading from cysteine to phenylalanine, the CDR3 counts 17 amino acids. The CDR3 DNA has 51 bases and is translated from base 1. Trimming leaves V shorter by 6 bases and J shorter by 3 bases, with the junction holding 11 bases beyond the gene matches. CDR1 and CDR2 were assigned from the germline V gene as MNHEY and SVGEGT. What the authors observed across the whole study: Clinical and demographic metadata were provided uncurated, with the amount varying by source and participant.

The immunoSEQ Assay, a bias-controlled multiplex PCR, was used to amplify TCRbeta CDR3 regions from genomic DNA. On the authors' methods: Within the assay, amplification of reference gene primers was used to estimate how many nucleated cells each sample contained. To quantify the absolute abundance of each unique TCRbeta CDR3 rearrangement, sequence reads were collapsed and filtered. For each sample, productive Simpson clonality was calculated as the square root of Simpson's diversity index over productive rearrangements. Held by TCRdb, this immuneACCESS table contains in-frame sequences only and omits some clones. Under half of the omission traces to an unresolved V gene where checked; the cause of the rest is unknown. That table gives V, J and clone size, and the DNA gave D and trimming. A total of 60,000 to 75,000 clones appear in this sample, roughly 86% of them only once. The top ten clonotypes cover under 15% of the sample.

The chain employs TRBV6-2 or TRBV6-3 and TRBJ2-6, with 7 central nucleotides matching TRBD2. The source material was peripheral blood. This receptor was taken from a woman aged 55-70 years with acute or convalescent COVID-19. The nucleotide sequence reads as follows: TGTGCCAGCAGCTCGTGGGCGGGGGAAAGTGGGGCCAACGTCCTGACTTTC. Translated, it gives CASSSWAGESGANVLTF.